The 7 T cell receptor beta chains reported below all come from one sample, sequenced in a study of blood T cells in healthy people across ages. A J-beta primer mix and a sample-barcoded 5' primer were used in a second PCR of roughly 6 to 11 cycles. From the 5' RACE reads, TCRdb called clonotypes with MiXCR, one entry per CDR3 protein. Of more than 650,000 distinct CDR3 sequences listed, under 30% are singletons. The same sample was also studied in work on T cells of mothers and their children.

The specimen was blood. These receptors were taken from a boy aged 10-17 years in good health.

The chain uses TRBV7-4 and TRBJ2-1, with D unclear. The CDR3 is made up of 17 amino acids. Germline CDR1 SGHVT, CDR2 SQSDAQ. V was trimmed by 2 bases and J by 4 bases, leaving 18 bases between them. The CDR3 protein is CASSLFGEMQIYNEQFF. As DNA, the CDR3 is TGTGCCAGCAGCTTATTTGGCGAGATGCAGATTTACAATGAGCAGTTCTTC.

This chain joins TRBV5-1 and TRBJ1-1, with D perhaps TRBD1 (6 bases). The germline V and J ends were trimmed by 0 bases and 8 bases, with 14 bases remaining between them. CDR3 length equals 14 residues. Germline assignment: CDR1 SGHRS and CDR2 YFSETQ. The DNA for the CDR3 is TGCGCCAGCAGCTTGGCGGGGGCGACATCAGAAGCTTTCTTT. Translated, it gives CASSLAGATSEAFF. Full variable domain (remainder filled in from reference TRBV5-1 and TRBJ1-1): KAGVTQTPRYLIKTRGQQVTLSCSPISGHRSVSWYQQTPGQGLQFLFEYFSETQRNKGNFPGRFSGRQFSNSRSEMNVSTLELGDSALYLCASSLAGATSEAFFGQGTRLTVV.

The chain couples TRBV5-1 to TRBJ2-5; D possibly corresponds to TRBD2 (6 bases). Trimming removed 6 bases at V and 0 bases at J, with 15 bases between. The CDR3 is made up of 15 amino acids. Per germline, CDR1 SGHRS and CDR2 YFSETQ. The CDR3 region is CASTRGSGYQETQYF. The CDR3 bases are TGCGCCAGCACCCGGGGGTCTGGGTACCAAGAGACCCAGTACTTC. Filled out from reference TRBV5-1 and TRBJ2-5, the complete variable domain reads KAGVTQTPRYLIKTRGQQVTLSCSPISGHRSVSWYQQTPGQGLQFLFEYFSETQRNKGNFPGRFSGRQFSNSRSEMNVSTLELGDSALYLCASTRGSGYQETQYFGPGTRLLVL.

The V gene is TRBV3-1, the J gene TRBJ2-1; D perhaps matches TRBD2 (5 bases). Trimming took off 4 bases at V and 5 bases at J, with 18 bases between the two ends. The CDR3 consists of 16 residues. Germline lookup yields CDR1 LGHDT and CDR2 YNNKEL (reference sequence). The CDR3 nucleotides are TGTGCCAGCAGCCTCAAGGAGGACCCTGCACACAATGAGCAGTTCTTC. The encoded protein is CASSLKEDPAHNEQFF.

This chain joins TRBV7-2 and TRBJ2-7, with 11 bases that match TRBD2. From germline, CDR1 is SGHTA and CDR2 FQGNSA. Trimming cost V 3 bases and J 3 bases; bases outside gene matches: 4. The CDR3 contains 15 residues. Here the CDR3 DNA reads TGTGCCAGCAGCTTGGAGACTAGCGGGGTCTACGAGCAGTACTTC. Amino acids: CASSLETSGVYEQYF.

This clonotype was recorded a few times. The chain has TRBV7-8 and TRBJ2-7; 10 nucleotides match TRBD1. The germline gives CDR1 SGHVS, CDR2 FQNEAQ. With V trimmed by 4 bases and J by 6 bases, 6 bases remained unmatched. This CDR3 is built from 14 residues. The CDR3 reads CASSSRDRGSEQYF. The CDR3 coding sequence is TGTGCCAGCAGCTCCCGGGACAGGGGCTCCGAGCAGTACTTC.

The chain has TRBV7-3 and TRBJ2-5, with 8 positions matching TRBD1. The CDR3 sequence is 15 residues long. V dropped 0 bases and J dropped 1; count of bases not matched to a gene: 1. CDR1 and CDR2 (germline): SGHTA, FQGTGA. The CDR3 nucleotides are TGTGCCAGCAGCTTAACGGGACAGGTCCAAGAGACCCAGTACTTC. It encodes CASSLTGQVQETQYF.